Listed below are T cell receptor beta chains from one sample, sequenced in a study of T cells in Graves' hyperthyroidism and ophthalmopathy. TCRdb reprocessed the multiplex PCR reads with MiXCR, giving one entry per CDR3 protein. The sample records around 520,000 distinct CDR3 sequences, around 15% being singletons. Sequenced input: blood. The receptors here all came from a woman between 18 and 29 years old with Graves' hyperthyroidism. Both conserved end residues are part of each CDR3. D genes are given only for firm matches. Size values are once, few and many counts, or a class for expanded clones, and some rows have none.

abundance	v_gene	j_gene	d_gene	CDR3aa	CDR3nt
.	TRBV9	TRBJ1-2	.	CASSVEIPGGRNGYTF	TGTGCCAGCAGCGTAGAGATCCCGGGTGGCAGGAATGGCTACACCTTC
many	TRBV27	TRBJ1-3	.	CASISAGKKAGNTIYF	TGTGCCAGCATTAGCGCCGGCAAAAAGGCTGGAAACACCATATATTTT
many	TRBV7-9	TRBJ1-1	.	CASSRTEKTAMNTEAFF	TGTGCCAGCAGCCGCACGGAAAAGACAGCAATGAACACTGAAGCTTTCTTT
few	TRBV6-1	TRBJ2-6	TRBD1	CASSPPRGLPSGANVLTF	TGTGCCAGCAGTCCCCCCAGGGGGCTCCCCTCTGGGGCCAACGTCCTGACTTTC
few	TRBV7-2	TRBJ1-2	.	CASSLAGAVDYGYTF	TGTGCCAGCAGCTTAGCAGGGGCCGTAGACTATGGCTACACCTTC
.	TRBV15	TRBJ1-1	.	CATSSGVGGTEAFF	TGTGCCACCAGCAGCGGGGTCGGGGGCACTGAAGCTTTCTTT
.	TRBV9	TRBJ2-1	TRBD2	CASSVVGSSGYNEQFF	TGTGCCAGCAGCGTAGTTGGGTCTAGCGGTTACAATGAGCAGTTCTTC
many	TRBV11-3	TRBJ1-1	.	CASSFSASPNTEAFF	TGTGCCAGCAGCTTCTCGGCCAGCCCGAACACTGAAGCTTTCTTT
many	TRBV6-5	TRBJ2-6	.	CASSYSRVAGANVLTF	TGTGCCAGCAGTTACTCGAGGGTTGCTGGGGCCAACGTCCTGACTTTC
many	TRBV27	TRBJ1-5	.	CASSLGSGPGQPQHF	TGTGCCAGCAGTTTAGGGTCAGGGCCGGGCCAGCCCCAGCATTTT
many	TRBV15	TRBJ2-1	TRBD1	CATRDRGYNEQFF	TGTGCCACCCGGGACAGGGGTTACAATGAGCAGTTCTTC
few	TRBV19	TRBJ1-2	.	CASSIKGTSYGYTF	TGTGCCAGTAGTATTAAGGGGACCTCCTATGGCTACACCTTC
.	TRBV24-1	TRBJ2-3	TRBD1	CATSEPQGARRDTQYF	TGTGCCACCAGCGAGCCGCAGGGGGCGAGGAGAGATACGCAGTATTTT
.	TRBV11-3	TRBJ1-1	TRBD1	CASSLQGAVEAFF	TGTGCCAGCAGCCTGCAGGGGGCCGTTGAAGCTTTCTTT
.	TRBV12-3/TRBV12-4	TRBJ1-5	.	CASSSAGPSQPQHF	TGTGCCAGCAGTTCTGCGGGGCCCAGTCAGCCCCAGCATTTT
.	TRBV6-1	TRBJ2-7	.	CASSEPSRGAYEQYF	TGTGCCAGCAGTGAACCGTCCAGGGGCGCTTACGAGCAGTACTTC
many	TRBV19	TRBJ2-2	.	CASSTSGTGELFF	TGTGCCAGTAGTACCAGCGGGACCGGGGAGCTGTTTTTT
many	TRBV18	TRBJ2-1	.	CASSPNIGADNEQFF	TGTGCCAGCTCACCAAATATAGGGGCCGACAATGAGCAGTTCTTC
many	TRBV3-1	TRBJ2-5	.	CASSQDWTEETQYF	TGTGCCAGCAGCCAAGACTGGACAGAAGAGACCCAGTACTTC
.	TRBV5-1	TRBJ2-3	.	CASSVLVADTQYF	TGCGCCAGCAGCGTCCTAGTCGCGGATACGCAGTATTTT
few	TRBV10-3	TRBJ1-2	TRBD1	CAIRSLGTGLGYTF	TGTGCCATCAGGAGCCTCGGGACAGGGCTTGGCTACACCTTC
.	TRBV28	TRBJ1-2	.	CASTPDPRRGYTF	TGTGCCAGCACTCCGGACCCTAGACGTGGCTACACCTTC
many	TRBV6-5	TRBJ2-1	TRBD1	CASSSLDRGLGNEQFF	TGTGCCAGCAGTTCCCTCGACAGGGGGCTAGGGAATGAGCAGTTCTTC